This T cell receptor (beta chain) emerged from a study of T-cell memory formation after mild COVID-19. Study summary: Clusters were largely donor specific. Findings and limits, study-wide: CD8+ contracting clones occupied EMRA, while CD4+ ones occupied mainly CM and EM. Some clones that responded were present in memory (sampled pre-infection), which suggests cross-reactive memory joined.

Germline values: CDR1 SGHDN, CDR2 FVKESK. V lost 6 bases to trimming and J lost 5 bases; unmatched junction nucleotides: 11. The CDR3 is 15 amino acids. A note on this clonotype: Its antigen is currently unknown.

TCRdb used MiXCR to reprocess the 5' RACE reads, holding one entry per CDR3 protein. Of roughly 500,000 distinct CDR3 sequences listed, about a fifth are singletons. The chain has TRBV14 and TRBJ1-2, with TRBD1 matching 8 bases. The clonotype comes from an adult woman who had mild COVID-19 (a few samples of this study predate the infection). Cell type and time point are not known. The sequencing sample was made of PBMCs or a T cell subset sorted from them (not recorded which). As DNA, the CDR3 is TGTGCCAGCAGATCCGGGGACAGGCGCTCTTATGGCTACACCTTC. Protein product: CASRSGDRRSYGYTF.